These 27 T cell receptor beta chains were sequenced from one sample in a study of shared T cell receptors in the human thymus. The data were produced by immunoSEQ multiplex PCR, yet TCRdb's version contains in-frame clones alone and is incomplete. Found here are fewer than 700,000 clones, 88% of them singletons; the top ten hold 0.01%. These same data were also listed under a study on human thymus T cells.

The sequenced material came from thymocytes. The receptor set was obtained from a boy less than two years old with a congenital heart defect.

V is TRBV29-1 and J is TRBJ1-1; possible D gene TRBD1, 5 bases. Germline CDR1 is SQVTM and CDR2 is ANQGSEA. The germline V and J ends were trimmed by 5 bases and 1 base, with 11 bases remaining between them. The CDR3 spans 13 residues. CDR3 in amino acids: CSVSGGTNTEAFF. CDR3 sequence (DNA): TGCAGCGTTTCGGGGGGAACGAACACTGAAGCTTTCTTT.

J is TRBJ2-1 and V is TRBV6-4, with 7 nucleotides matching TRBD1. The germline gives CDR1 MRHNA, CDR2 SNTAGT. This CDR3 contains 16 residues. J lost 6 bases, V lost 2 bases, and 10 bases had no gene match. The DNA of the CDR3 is TGTGCCAGCAGTGACCCCGACAGGGTAGAGGTCAATGAGCAGTTCTTC. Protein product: CASSDPDRVEVNEQFF.

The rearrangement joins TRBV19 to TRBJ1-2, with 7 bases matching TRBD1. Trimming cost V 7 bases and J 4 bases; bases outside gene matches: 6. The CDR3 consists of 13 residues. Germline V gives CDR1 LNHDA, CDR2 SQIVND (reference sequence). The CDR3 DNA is TGTGCCAGTATCCAGGGGGGAGGCTATGGCTACACCTTC. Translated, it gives CASIQGGGYGYTF.

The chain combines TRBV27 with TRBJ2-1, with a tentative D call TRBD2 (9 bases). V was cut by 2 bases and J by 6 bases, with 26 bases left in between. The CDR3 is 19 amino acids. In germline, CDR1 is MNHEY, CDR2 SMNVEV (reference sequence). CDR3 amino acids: CASSLGDRPGTSLGNEQFF. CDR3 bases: TGTGCCAGCAGTTTAGGGGACAGGCCAGGGACTAGCCTGGGCAATGAGCAGTTCTTC.

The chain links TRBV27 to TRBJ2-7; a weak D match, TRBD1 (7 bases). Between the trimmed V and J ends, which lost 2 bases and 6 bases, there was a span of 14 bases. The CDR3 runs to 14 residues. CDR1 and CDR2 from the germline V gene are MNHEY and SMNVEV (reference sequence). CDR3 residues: CASSLNGTAGEQYF. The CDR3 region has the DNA TGTGCCAGCAGTTTAAATGGGACAGCGGGCGAGCAGTACTTC.

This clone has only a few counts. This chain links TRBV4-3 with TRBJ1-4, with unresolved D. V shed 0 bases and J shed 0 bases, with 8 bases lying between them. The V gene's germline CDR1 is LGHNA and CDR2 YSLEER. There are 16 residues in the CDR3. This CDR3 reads CASSQDEFATNEKLFF. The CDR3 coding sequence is TGCGCCAGCAGCCAAGATGAGTTTGCAACTAATGAAAAACTGTTTTTT.

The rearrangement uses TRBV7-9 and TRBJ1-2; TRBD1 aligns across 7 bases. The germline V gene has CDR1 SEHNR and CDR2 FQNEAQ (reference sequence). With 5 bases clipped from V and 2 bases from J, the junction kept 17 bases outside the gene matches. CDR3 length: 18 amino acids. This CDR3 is CASSRRRGQYNPNYGYTF. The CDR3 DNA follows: TGTGCCAGCAGCCGTAGGAGGGGACAGTACAACCCGAACTATGGCTACACCTTC.

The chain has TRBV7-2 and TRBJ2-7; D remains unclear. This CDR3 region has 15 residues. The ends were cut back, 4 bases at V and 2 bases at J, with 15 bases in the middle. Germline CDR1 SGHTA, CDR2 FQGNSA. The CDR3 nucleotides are TGTGCCAGCAGCTCAGGTGTGACGCGCACCTACGAGCAGTACTTC. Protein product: CASSSGVTRTYEQYF.

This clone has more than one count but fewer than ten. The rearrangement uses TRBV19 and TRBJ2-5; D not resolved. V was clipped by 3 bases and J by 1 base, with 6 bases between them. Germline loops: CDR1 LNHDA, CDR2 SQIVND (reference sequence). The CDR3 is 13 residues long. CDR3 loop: CASSISPQETQYF. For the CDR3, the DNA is TGTGCCAGTAGTATCTCCCCCCAAGAGACCCAGTACTTC.

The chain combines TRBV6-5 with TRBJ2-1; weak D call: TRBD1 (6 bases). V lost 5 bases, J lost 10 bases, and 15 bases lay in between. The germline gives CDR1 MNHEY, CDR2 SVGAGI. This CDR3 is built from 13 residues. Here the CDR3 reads CASSQGFKREQFF. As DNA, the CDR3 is TGTGCCAGCAGTCAGGGGTTTAAAAGAGAGCAGTTCTTC.

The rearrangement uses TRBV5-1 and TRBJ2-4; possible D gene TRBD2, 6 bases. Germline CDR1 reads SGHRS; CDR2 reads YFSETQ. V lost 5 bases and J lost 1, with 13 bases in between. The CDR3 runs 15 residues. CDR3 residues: CASRLEGNAKNIQYF. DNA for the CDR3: TGCGCCAGCAGACTGGAGGGTAATGCCAAAAACATTCAGTACTTC.

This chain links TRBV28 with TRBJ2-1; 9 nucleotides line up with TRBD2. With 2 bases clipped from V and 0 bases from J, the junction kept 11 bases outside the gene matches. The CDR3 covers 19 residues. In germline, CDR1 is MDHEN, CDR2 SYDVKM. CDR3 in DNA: TGTGCCAGCAGTTTACGGCCCCCAACTAGCGGGCGCTCCTACAATGAGCAGTTCTTC. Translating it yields CASSLRPPTSGRSYNEQFF.

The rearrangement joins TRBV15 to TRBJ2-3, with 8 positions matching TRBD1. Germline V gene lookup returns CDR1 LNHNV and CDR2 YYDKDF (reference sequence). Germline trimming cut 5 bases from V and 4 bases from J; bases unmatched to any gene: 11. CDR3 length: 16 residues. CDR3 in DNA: TGTGCCACCAGCGGGATCTTGGGACAGGTACCAGATACGCAGTATTTT. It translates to CATSGILGQVPDTQYF.

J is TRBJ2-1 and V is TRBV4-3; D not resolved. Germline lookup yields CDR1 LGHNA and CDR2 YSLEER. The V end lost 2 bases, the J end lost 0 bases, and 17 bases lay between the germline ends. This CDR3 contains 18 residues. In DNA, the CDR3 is TGCGCCAGCAGCCAACAAATTACAGTGCCGAGCTCCTACAATGAGCAGTTCTTC. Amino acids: CASSQQITVPSSYNEQFF.

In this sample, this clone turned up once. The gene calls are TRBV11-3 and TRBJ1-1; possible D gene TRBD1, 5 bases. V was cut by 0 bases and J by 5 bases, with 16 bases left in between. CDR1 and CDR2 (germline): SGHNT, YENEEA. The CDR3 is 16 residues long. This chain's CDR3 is CASSLDWGDIGTEAFF. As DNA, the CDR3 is TGTGCCAGCAGCTTAGATTGGGGGGATATTGGGACTGAAGCTTTCTTT.

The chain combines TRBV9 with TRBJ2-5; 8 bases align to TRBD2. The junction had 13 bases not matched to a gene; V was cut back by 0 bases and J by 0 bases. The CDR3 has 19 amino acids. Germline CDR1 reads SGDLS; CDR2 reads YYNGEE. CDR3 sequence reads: CASSVGPQATGGYQETQYF. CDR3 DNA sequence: TGTGCCAGCAGCGTAGGGCCCCAGGCCACGGGAGGGTACCAAGAGACCCAGTACTTC.

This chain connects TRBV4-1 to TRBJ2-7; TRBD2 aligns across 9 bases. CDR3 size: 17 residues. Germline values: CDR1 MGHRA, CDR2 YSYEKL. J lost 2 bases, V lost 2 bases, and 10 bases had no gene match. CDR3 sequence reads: CASSQSPAREGPYEQYF. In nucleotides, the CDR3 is TGCGCCAGCAGCCAATCTCCAGCGCGGGAGGGCCCCTACGAGCAGTACTTC.

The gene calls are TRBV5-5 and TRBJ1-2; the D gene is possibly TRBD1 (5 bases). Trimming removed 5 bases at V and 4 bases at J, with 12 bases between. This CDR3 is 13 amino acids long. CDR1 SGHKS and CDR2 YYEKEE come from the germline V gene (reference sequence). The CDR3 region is CASRRRGLYGYTF. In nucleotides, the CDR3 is TGTGCCAGCAGGCGACGGGGACTCTATGGCTACACCTTC.

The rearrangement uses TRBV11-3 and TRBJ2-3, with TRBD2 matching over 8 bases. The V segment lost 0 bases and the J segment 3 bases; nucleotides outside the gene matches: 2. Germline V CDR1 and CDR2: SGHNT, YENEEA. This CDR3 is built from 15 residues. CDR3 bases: TGTGCCAGCAGCTTAGAGAGCGGGAGAACAGATACGCAGTATTTT. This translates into CASSLESGRTDTQYF. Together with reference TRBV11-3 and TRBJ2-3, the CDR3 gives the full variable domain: EAGVVQSPRYKIIEKKQPVAFWCNPISGHNTLYWYLQNLGQGPELLIRYENEEAVDDSQLPKDRFSAERLKGVDSTLKIQPAELGDSAVYLCASSLESGRTDTQYFGPGTRLTVL.

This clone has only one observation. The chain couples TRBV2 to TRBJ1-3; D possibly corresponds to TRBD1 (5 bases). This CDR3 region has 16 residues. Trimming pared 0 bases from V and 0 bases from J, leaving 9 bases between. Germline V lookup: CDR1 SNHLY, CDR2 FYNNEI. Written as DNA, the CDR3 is TGTGCCAGCAGTGAAGCTCCCAGGGACTCTGGAAACACCATATATTTT. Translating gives CASSEAPRDSGNTIYF.

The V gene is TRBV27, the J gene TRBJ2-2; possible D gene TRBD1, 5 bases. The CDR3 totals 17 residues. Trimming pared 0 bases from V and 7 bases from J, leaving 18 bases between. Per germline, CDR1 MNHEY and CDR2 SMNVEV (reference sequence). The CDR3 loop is CASSLSIYPPRDGELFF. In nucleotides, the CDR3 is TGTGCCAGCAGTTTATCCATATACCCCCCCAGGGACGGGGAGCTGTTTTTT.

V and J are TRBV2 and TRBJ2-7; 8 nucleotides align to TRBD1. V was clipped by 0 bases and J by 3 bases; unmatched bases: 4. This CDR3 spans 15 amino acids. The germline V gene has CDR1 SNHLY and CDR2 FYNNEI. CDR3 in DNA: TGTGCCAGCAGTGAAGCGCTGGACAGGGTCTACGAGCAGTACTTC. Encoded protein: CASSEALDRVYEQYF.

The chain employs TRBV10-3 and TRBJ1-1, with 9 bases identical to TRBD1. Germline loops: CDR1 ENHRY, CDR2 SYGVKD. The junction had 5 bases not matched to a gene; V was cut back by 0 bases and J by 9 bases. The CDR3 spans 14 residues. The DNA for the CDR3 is TGTGCCATCAGTGAGTCGGACAGGGGAGGGAAAGCTTTCTTT. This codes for CAISESDRGGKAFF.

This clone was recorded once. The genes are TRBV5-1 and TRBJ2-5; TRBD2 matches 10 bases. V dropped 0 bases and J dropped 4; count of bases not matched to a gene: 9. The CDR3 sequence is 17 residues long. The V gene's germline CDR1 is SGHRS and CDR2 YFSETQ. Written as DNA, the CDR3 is TGCGCCAGCAGCTTGGGGACTAGCGGACTAGATCGAGAGACCCAGTACTTC. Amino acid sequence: CASSLGTSGLDRETQYF. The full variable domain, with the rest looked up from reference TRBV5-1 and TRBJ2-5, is KAGVTQTPRYLIKTRGQQVTLSCSPISGHRSVSWYQQTPGQGLQFLFEYFSETQRNKGNFPGRFSGRQFSNSRSEMNVSTLELGDSALYLCASSLGTSGLDRETQYFGPGTRLLVL.

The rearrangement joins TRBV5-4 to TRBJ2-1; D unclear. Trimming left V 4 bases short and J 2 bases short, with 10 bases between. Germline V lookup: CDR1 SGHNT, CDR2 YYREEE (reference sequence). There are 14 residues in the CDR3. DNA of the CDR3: TGTGCCAGCAGCCCTGGCTCCACCTACAATGAGCAGTTCTTC. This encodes CASSPGSTYNEQFF.

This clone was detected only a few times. In nucleotides, the CDR3 is TGTGCCAGTAGTAGAGACGGCTATGGCTACACCTTC. It is translated as CASSRDGYGYTF. This chain links TRBV19 with TRBJ1-2; D not resolved. This CDR3 has 12 amino acids. V lost 4 bases and J 4 bases, leaving 7 bases between the germline ends. The V gene's germline CDR1 is LNHDA and CDR2 SQIVND (reference sequence).

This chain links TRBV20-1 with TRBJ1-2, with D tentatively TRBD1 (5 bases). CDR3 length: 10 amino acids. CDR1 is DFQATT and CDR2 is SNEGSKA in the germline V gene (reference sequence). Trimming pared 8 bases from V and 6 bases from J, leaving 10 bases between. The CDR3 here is CSMQGDGYTF. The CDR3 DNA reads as TGCAGTATGCAAGGGGATGGCTACACCTTC.